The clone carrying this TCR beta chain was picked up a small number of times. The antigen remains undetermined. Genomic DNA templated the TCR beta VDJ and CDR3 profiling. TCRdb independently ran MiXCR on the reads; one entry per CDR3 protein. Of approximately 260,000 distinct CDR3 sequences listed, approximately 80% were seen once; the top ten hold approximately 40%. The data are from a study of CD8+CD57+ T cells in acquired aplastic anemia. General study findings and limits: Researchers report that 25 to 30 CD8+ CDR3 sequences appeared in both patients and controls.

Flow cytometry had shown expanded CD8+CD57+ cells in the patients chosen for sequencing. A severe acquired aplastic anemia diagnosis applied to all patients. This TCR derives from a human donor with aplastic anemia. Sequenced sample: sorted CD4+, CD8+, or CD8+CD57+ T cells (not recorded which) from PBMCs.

Here the CDR3 reads CASSESALNTEAFF. The CDR3 nucleotides are TGTGCCAGCAGTGAATCTGCCCTGAACACTGAAGCTTTCTTT. This chain links TRBV25-1 with TRBJ1-1; D gene uncertain. With 1 base removed from V and 0 bases from J, the gap between germline ends came to 6 bases. This CDR3 contains 14 residues. The germline CDR1 and CDR2 sequences are MGHDK and SYGVNS. Combining the CDR3 with reference TRBV25-1 and TRBJ1-1 gives the whole variable domain EADIYQTPRYLVIGTGKKITLECSQTMGHDKMYWYQQDPGMELHLIHYSYGVNSTEKGDLSSESTVSRIRTEHFPLTLESARPSHTSQYLCASSESALNTEAFFGQGTRLTVV.